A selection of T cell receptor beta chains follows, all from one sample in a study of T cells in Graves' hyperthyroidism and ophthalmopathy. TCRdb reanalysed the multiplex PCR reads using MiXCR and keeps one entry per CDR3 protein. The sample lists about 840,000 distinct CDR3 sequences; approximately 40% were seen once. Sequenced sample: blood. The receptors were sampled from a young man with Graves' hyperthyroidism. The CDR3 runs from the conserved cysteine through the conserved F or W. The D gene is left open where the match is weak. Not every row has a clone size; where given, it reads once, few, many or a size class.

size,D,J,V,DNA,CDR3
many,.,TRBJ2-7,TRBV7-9,TGTGCCAGCCAATGGGGAAACGAGCAGTACTTC,CASQWGNEQYF
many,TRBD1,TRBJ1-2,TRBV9,TGTGCCAGTAGTGTCGGGACAGGCGGCTATGGCTACACCTTC,CASSVGTGGYGYTF
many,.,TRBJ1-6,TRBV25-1,TGTGCCAGCAATCGGCAACTAAATTCACCCCTCCACTTT,CASNRQLNSPLHF
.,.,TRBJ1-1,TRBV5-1,TGCGCCAGCAGGTGGAGTCAGGGGACGACTGGAGCTTTCTTT,CASRWSQGTTGAFF
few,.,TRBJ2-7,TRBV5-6,TGTGCCAGCAGCTTGGATGCCGTTTCCTACGAGCAGTACTTC,CASSLDAVSYEQYF
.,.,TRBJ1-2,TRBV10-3,TGTGCCATCAGTTCCGGGACGGGTGGCTACACCTTC,CAISSGTGGYTF
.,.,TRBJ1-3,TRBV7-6,TGTGCCAGCAGCCTGGAAGGAAGGGGGAAGGCTGGAAACACCATATATTTT,CASSLEGRGKAGNTIYF
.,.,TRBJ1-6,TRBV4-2,TGTGCCAGCAGCCAACAGAGCGCACCCCTCCACTTT,CASSQQSAPLHF
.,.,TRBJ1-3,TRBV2,TGTGCCAGCAGTTACTTGGCCTCTGGAAACACCATATATTTT,CASSYLASGNTIYF
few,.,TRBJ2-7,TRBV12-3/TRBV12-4,TGTGCCAGCAGTTTAGTTCCTAGCGACGAGCAGTACTTC,CASSLVPSDEQYF
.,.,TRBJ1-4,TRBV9,TGTGCCAGCAGCGTAGAGCAGGTGGCTAATGAAAAACTGTTTTTT,CASSVEQVANEKLFF
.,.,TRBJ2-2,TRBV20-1,TGCAGTGCTAGTGGGGTGGACAGTCCAACCGGGGAGCTGTTTTTT,CSASGVDSPTGELFF
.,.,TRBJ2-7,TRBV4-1,TGCGCCAGCAGCCAGGGCGGAGAGGGCTACGAGCAGTACTTC,CASSQGGEGYEQYF
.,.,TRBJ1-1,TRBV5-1,TGCGCCAGCTTCTGGGGCGGGGAAGCTTTCTTT,CASFWGGEAFF
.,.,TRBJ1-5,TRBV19,TGTGCCAGTAGTATCGGGCCTATCCATCAGCCCCAGCATTTT,CASSIGPIHQPQHF
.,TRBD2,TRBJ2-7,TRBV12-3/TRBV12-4,TGTGCCAGCAGTTTTCGGGTAGCGGGAGTCGACGAGCAGTACTTC,CASSFRVAGVDEQYF
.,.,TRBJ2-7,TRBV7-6,TGTGCCAGCAGCCTAGATGGGCTCGGGGAGCAGTACTTC,CASSLDGLGEQYF
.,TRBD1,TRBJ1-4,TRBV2,TGTGCCAGCAGTGGAGACAGGGGGACTAATGAAAAACTGTTTTTT,CASSGDRGTNEKLFF
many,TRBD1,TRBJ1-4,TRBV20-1,TGCAGTGCCCGGGACAGGCATCGTGAAAAACTGTTTTTT,CSARDRHREKLFF
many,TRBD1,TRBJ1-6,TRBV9,TGTGCCAGCAGCATCACCACAGGGGTAGGAACACCCCTCCACTTT,CASSITTGVGTPLHF
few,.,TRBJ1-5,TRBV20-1,TGCAGTGCTATCTCGACAAGCAATCAGCCCCAGCATTTT,CSAISTSNQPQHF
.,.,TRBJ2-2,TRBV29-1,TGCAGCGTCCCGGGTGTGGGCGGGGTGTTTTTT,CSVPGVGGVFF
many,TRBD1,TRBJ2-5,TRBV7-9,TGTGCCAGCAGGGGACAGAACCAAGAGACCCAGTACTTC,CASRGQNQETQYF
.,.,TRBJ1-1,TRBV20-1,TGCAGTGCTAGATATGGGACGACAAACACTGAAGCTTTCTTT,CSARYGTTNTEAFF
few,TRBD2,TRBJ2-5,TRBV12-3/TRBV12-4,TGTGCCAGCAAATGGGAGGGTTCAGAGACCCAGTACTTC,CASKWEGSETQYF
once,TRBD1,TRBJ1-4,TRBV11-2,TGTGCCAGCAGCTTAGGGGAGGGGGCTGAAAAACTGTTTTTT,CASSLGEGAEKLFF
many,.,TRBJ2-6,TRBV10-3,TGTGCCATCAGTGAGTCTGGCTCTGGGGCCAACGTCCTGACTTTC,CAISESGSGANVLTF
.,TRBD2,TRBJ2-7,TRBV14,TGTGCCAGCTCACCAGGGACTAGTGTTGGGGAGCAGTACTTC,CASSPGTSVGEQYF
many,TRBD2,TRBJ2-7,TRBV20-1,TGCAGTGCTCCGGCGGGACTAGCGGGAGATGAGCAGTACTTC,CSAPAGLAGDEQYF
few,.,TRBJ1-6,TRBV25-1,TGTGCCAGCAGTGAAGCGGGAAATAATTCACCCCTCCACTTT,CASSEAGNNSPLHF
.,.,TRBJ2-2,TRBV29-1,TGCAGCGTTGTGTCAGGCGGGGAGCTGTTTTTT,CSVVSGGELFF
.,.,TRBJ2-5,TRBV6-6,TGTGCCAGCAGTTACTGGGGGCCAGAGACCCAGTACTTC,CASSYWGPETQYF
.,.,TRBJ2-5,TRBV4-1,TGCGCCAGCAGCCAAGTCCGAGACAGGACACAGCCCCAGTACTTC,CASSQVRDRTQPQYF
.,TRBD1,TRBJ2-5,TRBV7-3,TGTGCCTCTTTTATCCGGGACAGGGGGATGCAGGGGGAGACCCAGTACTTC,CASFIRDRGMQGETQYF
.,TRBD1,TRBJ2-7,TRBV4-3,TGCGCCAGCAGCCAAGAAGTGTGGACAGGGAGCTCCTACGAGCAGTACTTC,CASSQEVWTGSSYEQYF
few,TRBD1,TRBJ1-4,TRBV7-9,TGTGCCAGCAGCTTAGCTGGGGACAGGGATGAAAAACTGTTTTTT,CASSLAGDRDEKLFF